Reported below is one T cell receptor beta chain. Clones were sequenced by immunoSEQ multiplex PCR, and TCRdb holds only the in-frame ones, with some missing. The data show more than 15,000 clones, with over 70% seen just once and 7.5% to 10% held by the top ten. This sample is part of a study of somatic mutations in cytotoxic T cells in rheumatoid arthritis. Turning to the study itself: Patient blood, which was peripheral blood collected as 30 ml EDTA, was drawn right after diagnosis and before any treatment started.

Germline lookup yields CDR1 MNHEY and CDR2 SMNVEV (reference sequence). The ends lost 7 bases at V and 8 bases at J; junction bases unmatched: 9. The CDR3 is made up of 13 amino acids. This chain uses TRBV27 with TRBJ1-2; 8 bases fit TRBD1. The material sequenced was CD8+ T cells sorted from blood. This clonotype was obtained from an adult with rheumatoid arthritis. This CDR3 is CASKGQALDGYTF. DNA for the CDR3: TGTGCCAGCAAGGGACAGGCCCTTGACGGCTACACCTTC.